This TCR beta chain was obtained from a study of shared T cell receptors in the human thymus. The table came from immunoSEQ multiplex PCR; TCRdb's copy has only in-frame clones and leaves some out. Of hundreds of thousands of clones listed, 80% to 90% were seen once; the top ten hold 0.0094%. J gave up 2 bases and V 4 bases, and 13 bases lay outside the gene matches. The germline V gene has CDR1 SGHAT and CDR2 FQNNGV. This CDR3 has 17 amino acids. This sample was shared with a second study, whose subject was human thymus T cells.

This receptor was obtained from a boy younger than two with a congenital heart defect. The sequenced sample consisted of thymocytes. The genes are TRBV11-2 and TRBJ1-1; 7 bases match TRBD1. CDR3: CASSSNPGTVPNTEAFF. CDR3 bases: TGTGCCAGCAGCTCAAACCCCGGGACAGTCCCTAACACTGAAGCTTTCTTT.